The 14 T cell receptor beta chains listed next were all sequenced from one sample in a study of Tregs in tolerant kidney transplant recipients. Mixed chimerism was transient after nonmyeloablative marrow transplants from related graft donors. Measured with immunoSEQ multiplex PCR; TCRdb has only the in-frame clones, and not every one. The table has fewer than 95,000 clones, roughly 93% seen once. Sequenced here: CD4+ T cells from blood (PBMCs), sampled 12 months after the transplant. The receptors were sampled from a human patient who received a combined kidney and bone marrow transplant. Some T cells may be graft donor cells.

This chain uses TRBV11-3 with TRBJ2-7, with TRBD1 as a possible D gene (6 bases). From germline, CDR1 is SGHNT and CDR2 YENEEA. The V and J ends lost 3 bases and 7 bases respectively, with 16 bases between them. This CDR3 has 14 amino acids. This CDR3 is CASSFITGQSEQYF. CDR3 nucleotide sequence: TGTGCCAGCAGCTTTATAACAGGGCAAAGTGAGCAGTACTTC.

On this clone itself: The junction departs from the called germline gene at one end, perhaps through a read error. The genes are TRBV6-5 and TRBJ2-7; TRBD2 matches 8 bases. Germline V gene lookup returns CDR1 MNHEY and CDR2 SVGAGI. CDR3 length: 15 amino acids. CDR3 sequence: CASSYWPGGSSEQYF. The CDR3 DNA follows: TGTGCCAGCAGTTATTGGCCGGGAGGGTCCTCCGAGCAGTACTTC.

The chain carries TRBV7-9 and TRBJ2-3, with 7 bases identical to TRBD1. Trimming cost V 5 bases and J 3 bases; bases outside gene matches: 5. Germline CDR1 and CDR2: SEHNR and FQNEAQ (reference sequence). This CDR3 region has 14 residues. The CDR3 DNA is TGTGCCAGCAGCCCGAGGACAGGTACAGATACGCAGTATTTT. It specifies CASSPRTGTDTQYF.

This chain links TRBV6-1 with TRBJ1-2, with TRBD1 as a possible D gene (6 bases). The V gene lost 4 bases and the J gene lost 3 bases, with 12 bases spanning the gap. Per the germline V gene, CDR1 is MNHNS and CDR2 is SASEGT. The CDR3 totals 14 residues. The CDR3 region has the DNA TGTGCCAGCAGTGTCGGTCCAGGGGACTATGGCTACACCTTC. Translating it yields CASSVGPGDYGYTF.

The chain links TRBV9 to TRBJ2-3, with D perhaps TRBD2 (7 bases). Germline V gene sequence: CDR1 SGDLS, CDR2 YYNGEE. This CDR3 region has 17 residues. V was clipped by 1 base and J by 6 bases, with 21 bases between them. The CDR3 region is CASSVSGNGGHFDTQYF. The CDR3, as DNA: TGTGCCAGCAGCGTATCGGGTAACGGGGGGCATTTTGATACGCAGTATTTT. The full variable domain, in which reference TRBV9 and TRBJ2-3 provide the parts outside the CDR3, is DSGVTQTPKHLITATGQRVTLRCSPRSGDLSVYWYQQSLDQGLQFLIQYYNGEERAKGNILERFSAQQFPDLHSELNLSSLELGDSALYFCASSVSGNGGHFDTQYFGPGTRLTVL.

The sample holds one count of this clone. The rearrangement links TRBV10-3 to TRBJ2-5; 9 nucleotides agree with TRBD1. This CDR3 has 14 residues. Germline loops: CDR1 ENHRY, CDR2 SYGVKD. Germline trimming cut 4 bases from V and 0 bases from J; bases unmatched to any gene: 0. CDR3 sequence: CAISGDRDQETQYF. The DNA for the CDR3 is TGTGCCATCAGTGGGGACAGGGACCAAGAGACCCAGTACTTC.

This clone has more than one count but fewer than ten. The V call is TRBV10-3, the J call TRBJ2-4, with 8 bases fitting TRBD2. The J segment lost 6 bases and the V segment lost 2 bases, leaving 9 bases of the junction unmatched. Germline CDR1 reads ENHRY; CDR2 reads SYGVKD. This CDR3 has 16 amino acids. The CDR3 bases are TGTGCCATCAGTGAGAGGCGGGGGGAGGGCCGAAACATTCAGTACTTC. Encoded protein: CAISERRGEGRNIQYF.

This clone was observed a single time. The gene calls are TRBV4-2 and TRBJ2-3; D is unclear. The CDR3 runs 11 residues. V shed 6 bases and J shed 2 bases, with 3 bases lying between them. CDR1 LGHNA and CDR2 YNFKEQ come from the germline V gene. CDR3 in amino acids: CASRLTDTQYF. The CDR3 DNA follows: TGTGCCAGCAGACTCACAGATACGCAGTATTTT.

The chain recombines TRBV19 with TRBJ1-2; D unclear. Germline values: CDR1 LNHDA, CDR2 SQIVND (reference sequence). V was trimmed by 3 bases and J by 1 base, leaving 9 bases between them. The CDR3 is made up of 14 amino acids. This chain's CDR3 is CASSMVRDNYGYTF. The DNA for the CDR3 is TGTGCCAGTAGTATGGTCCGGGATAACTATGGCTACACCTTC.

The chain is built from TRBV4-2 and TRBJ2-1, with a tentative D call TRBD2 (5 bases). The CDR3 runs to 14 residues. Germline loops: CDR1 LGHNA, CDR2 YNFKEQ. V was clipped by 1 base and J by 8 bases, with 12 bases between them. The CDR3 region has the DNA TGTGCCAGCAGCCAAGCTAGCTTCGCGGATGAGCAGTTCTTC. Translation gives CASSQASFADEQFF.

This chain uses TRBV7-9 with TRBJ1-2; D not certain. Germline-derived CDR1 and CDR2 are SEHNR and FQNEAQ (reference sequence). This CDR3 region has 12 residues. V shed 5 bases and J shed 4 bases, with 8 bases lying between them. The CDR3 coding sequence is TGTGCCAGCAGCCCCGAGCCCTATGGCTACACCTTC. Translation: CASSPEPYGYTF.

The chain uses TRBV30 and TRBJ2-2; D is ambiguous. Between the trimmed V and J ends, which lost 0 bases and 2 bases, there was a span of 7 bases. Germline CDR1 reads GTSNPN; CDR2 reads SVGIG (reference sequence). This CDR3 has 14 amino acids. CDR3 sequence reads: CAWSVGHNTGELFF. DNA of the CDR3: TGTGCCTGGAGTGTTGGGCACAACACCGGGGAGCTGTTTTTT.

Notes on this clone: One end of the junction varies from germline; a read error may be responsible. The CDR3 loop reads CATSGGTSTDAQYF. CDR3 in DNA: TGTGCCACCAGCGGAGGGACTAGCACAGATGCGCAGTATTTT. This sequence joins TRBV15 and TRBJ2-3; 9 nucleotides agree with TRBD2. Looked up from germline, CDR1 is LNHNV and CDR2 is YYDKDF (reference sequence). The CDR3 consists of 14 residues.

The V and J genes are TRBV5-1 and TRBJ2-3; 10 nucleotides agree with TRBD2. Trimming took 0 bases from V and 0 from J; bases not matched to a gene: 10. The CDR3 consists of 19 residues. Germline CDR1 reads SGHRS; CDR2 reads YFSETQ. Written as DNA, the CDR3 is TGCGCCAGCAGCTTGGCCCTAGCGGGAGTATTAAGTAGCACAGATACGCAGTATTTT. Encoded protein: CASSLALAGVLSSTDTQYF.